A selection of T cell receptor beta chains follows, all from one sample in a study of CD8 T cells in ankylosing spondylitis. MiXCR was run by TCRdb on the 5' RACE reads, yielding one entry per CDR3 protein. This table holds approximately 540,000 distinct CDR3 sequences, about 12% found once. The specimen was blood, either unsorted or a sorted T cell fraction (not recorded which). These receptors were collected from a male donor with ankylosing spondylitis. Both conserved end residues are part of each CDR3. The D gene is left open where the match is weak. Clone size is not always given. Where it is, it says once, few, many or a class for expanded clones.

length	D	V	size	J	DNA	CDR3
15	TRBD2	TRBV7-6	-	TRBJ2-1	TGTGCCAGCAGCAAACTAGCGGTCTCCTACAATGAGCAGTTCTTC	CASSKLAVSYNEQFF
14	-	TRBV10-3	-	TRBJ2-5	TGTGCCATCAGTGAAAGGATGGCCCAAGAGACCCAGTACTTC	CAISERMAQETQYF
14	TRBD2	TRBV29-1	many	TRBJ2-1	TGCAGCGTTCTTAGAGCGGGAGGGATAAATGAGCAGTTCTTC	CSVLRAGGINEQFF
13	-	TRBV7-2	few	TRBJ2-1	TGTGCCAGCAGCTTAGTTTGGATCGATGAGCAGTTCTTC	CASSLVWIDEQFF
17	TRBD2	TRBV7-2	many	TRBJ2-3	TGTGCCAGCAGCCTAAGAGAGGCGGGAGGGTGGACAGATACGCAGTATTTT	CASSLREAGGWTDTQYF
13	-	TRBV12-3/TRBV12-4	few	TRBJ1-1	TGTGCCAGCTCCTTACAGGGTGGGTCTGAAGCTTTCTTT	CASSLQGGSEAFF
14	-	TRBV7-9	few	TRBJ2-2	TGTGCCAGCAGCTTATTAGATTTCACCGGGGAGCTGTTTTTT	CASSLLDFTGELFF
17	TRBD1	TRBV7-2	-	TRBJ1-3	TGTGCCAGCAGCCAGGGACAGGGGGCTATTACTGGAAACACCATATATTTT	CASSQGQGAITGNTIYF
16	TRBD2	TRBV5-6	-	TRBJ2-1	TGTGCCAGCAGCCGCTTAGCGGGATCGACCTACAATGAGCAGTTCTTC	CASSRLAGSTYNEQFF
13	TRBD1	TRBV29-1	-	TRBJ1-1	TGCAGTCTCGGGGGACAGGCGAACACTGAAGCTTTCTTT	CSLGGQANTEAFF
12	-	TRBV5-1	many	TRBJ2-1	TGCGCCAGCAGCCTACAGGGCTATGAGCAGTTCTTC	CASSLQGYEQFF
12	-	TRBV10-3	few	TRBJ2-3	TGTGCCATCAGTGAGGCTGTAGATACGCAGTATTTT	CAISEAVDTQYF